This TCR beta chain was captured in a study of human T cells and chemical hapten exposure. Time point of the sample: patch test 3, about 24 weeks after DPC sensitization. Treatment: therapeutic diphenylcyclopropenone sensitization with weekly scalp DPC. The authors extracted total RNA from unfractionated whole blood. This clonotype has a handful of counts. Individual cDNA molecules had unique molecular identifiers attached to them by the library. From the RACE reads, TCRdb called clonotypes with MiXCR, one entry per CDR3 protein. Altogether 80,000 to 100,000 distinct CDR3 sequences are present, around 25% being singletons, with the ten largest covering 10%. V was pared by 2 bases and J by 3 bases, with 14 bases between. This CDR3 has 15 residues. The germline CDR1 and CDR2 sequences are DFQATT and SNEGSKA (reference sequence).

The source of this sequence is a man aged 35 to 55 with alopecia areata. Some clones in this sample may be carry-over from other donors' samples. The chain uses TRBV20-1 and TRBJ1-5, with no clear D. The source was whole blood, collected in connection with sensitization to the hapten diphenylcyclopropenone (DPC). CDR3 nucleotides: TGCAGTGCTAGACCGGCAGCCAGTCTCAATCAGCCCCAGCATTTT. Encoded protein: CSARPAASLNQPQHF.